This TCR beta chain was captured in a study of shared clonotypes between healthy human individuals. Study-level points and caveats: An effect of sequencing depth on clonotype sharing among donors was expected.

Generated by immunoSEQ multiplex PCR, the TCRdb table keeps only in-frame clones and is missing some. Of about a million clones in the sample, around 76% were seen once. CDR1 is MDHEN, CDR2 SYDVKM, per germline. V lost 6 bases, J lost 2 bases, and 19 bases lay in between. The CDR3 length is 16 residues. For this clone: Its antigen is not identified. Other nucleotide sequences in the sample specify the same CDR3.

Input material: memory CD4+ T cells sorted from blood. As for subset: CD45RA-negative fraction. This sequence was found in a young man in good health. This chain uses TRBV28 with TRBJ1-1; weak D call: TRBD1 (5 bases). The CDR3 nucleotides are TGTGCCAGCAGCAAGGGCAAATGGCAGGGAAACACTGAAGCTTTCTTT. Translating it yields CASSKGKWQGNTEAFF. Full variable domain (remainder filled in from reference TRBV28 and TRBJ1-1): DVKVTQSSRYLVKRTGEKVFLECVQDMDHENMFWYRQDPGLGLRLIYFSYDVKMKEKGDIPEGYSVSREKKERFSLILESASTNQTSMYLCASSKGKWQGNTEAFFGQGTRLTVV.